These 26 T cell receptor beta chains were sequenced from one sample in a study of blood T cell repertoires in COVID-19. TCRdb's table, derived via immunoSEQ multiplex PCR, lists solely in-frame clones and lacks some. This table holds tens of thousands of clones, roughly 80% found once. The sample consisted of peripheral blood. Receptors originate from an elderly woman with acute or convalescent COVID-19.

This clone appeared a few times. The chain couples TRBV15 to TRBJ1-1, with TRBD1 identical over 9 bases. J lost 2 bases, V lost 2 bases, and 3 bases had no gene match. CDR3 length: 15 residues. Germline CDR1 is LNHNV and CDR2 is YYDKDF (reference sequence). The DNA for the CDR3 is TGTGCCACCAGCAGAATGGGACAGGGCAACACTGAAGCTTTCTTT. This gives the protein CATSRMGQGNTEAFF.

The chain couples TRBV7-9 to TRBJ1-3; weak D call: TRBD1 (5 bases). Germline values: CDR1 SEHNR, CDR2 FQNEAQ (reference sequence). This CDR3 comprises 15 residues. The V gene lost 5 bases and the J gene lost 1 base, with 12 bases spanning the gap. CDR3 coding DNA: TGTGCCAGCAGCCTTAGCGGGGGATCTGGAAACACCATATATTTT. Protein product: CASSLSGGSGNTIYF.

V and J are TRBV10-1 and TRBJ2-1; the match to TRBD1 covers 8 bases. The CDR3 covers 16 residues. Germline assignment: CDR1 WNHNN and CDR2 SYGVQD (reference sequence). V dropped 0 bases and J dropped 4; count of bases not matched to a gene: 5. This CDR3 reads CASSESGRGLYNEQFF. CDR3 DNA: TGCGCCAGCAGTGAGTCGGGCAGGGGGCTATACAATGAGCAGTTCTTC.

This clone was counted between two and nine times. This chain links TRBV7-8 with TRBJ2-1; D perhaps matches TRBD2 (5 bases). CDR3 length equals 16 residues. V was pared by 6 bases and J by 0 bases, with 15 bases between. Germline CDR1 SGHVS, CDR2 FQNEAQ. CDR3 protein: CASSSPSGNSYNEQFF. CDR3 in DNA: TGTGCCAGCAGTTCCCCCAGCGGTAACTCCTACAATGAGCAGTTCTTC. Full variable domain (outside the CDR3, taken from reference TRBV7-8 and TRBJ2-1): GAGVSQSPRYKVAKRGQDVALRCDPISGHVSLFWYQQALGQGPEFLTYFQNEAQLDKSGLPSDRFFAERPEGSVSTLKIQRTQQEDSAVYLCASSSPSGNSYNEQFFGPGTRLTVL.

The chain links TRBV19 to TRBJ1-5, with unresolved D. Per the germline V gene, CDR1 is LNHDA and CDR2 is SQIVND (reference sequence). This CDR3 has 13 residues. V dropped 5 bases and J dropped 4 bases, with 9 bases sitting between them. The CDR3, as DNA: TGTGCCAGTAGTTCCCAGGATAATCAGCCCCAGCATTTT. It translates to CASSSQDNQPQHF.

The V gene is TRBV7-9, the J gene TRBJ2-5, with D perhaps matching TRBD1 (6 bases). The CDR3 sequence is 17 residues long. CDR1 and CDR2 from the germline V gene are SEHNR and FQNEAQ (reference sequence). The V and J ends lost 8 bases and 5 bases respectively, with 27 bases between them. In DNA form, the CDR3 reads TGTGCCAGCGGGCCATCACCCGGGACATCACGAGGGGAGACCCAGTACTTC. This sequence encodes CASGPSPGTSRGETQYF.

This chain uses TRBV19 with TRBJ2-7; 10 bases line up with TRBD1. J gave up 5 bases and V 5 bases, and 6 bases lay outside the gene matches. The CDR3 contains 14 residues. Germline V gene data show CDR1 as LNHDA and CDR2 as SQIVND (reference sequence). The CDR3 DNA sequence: TGTGCCAGTAGTCTTTGGGGACAGGGGAACGAGCAGTACTTC. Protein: CASSLWGQGNEQYF. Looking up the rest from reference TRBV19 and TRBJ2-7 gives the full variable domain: DGGITQSPKYLFRKEGQNVTLSCEQNLNHDAMYWYRQDPGQGLRLIYYSQIVNDFQKGDIAEGYSVSREKKESFPLTVTSAQKNPTAFYLCASSLWGQGNEQYFGPGTRLTVT.

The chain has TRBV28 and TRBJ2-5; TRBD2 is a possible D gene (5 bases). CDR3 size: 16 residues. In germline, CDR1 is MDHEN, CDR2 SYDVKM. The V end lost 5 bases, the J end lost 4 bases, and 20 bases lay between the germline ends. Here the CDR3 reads CASSISLTGRGETQYF. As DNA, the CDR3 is TGTGCCAGCAGTATCTCACTGACGGGCCGGGGAGAGACCCAGTACTTC.

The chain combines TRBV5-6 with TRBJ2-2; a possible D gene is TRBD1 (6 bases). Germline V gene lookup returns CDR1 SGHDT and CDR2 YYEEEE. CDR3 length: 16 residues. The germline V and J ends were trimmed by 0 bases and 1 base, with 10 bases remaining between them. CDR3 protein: CASSLVGTKNTGELFF. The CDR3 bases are TGTGCCAGCAGCTTGGTTGGGACAAAGAACACCGGGGAGCTGTTTTTT.

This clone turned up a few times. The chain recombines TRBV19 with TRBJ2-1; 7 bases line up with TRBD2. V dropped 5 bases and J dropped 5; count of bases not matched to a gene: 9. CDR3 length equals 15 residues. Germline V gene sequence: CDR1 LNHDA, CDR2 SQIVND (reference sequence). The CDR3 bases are TGTGCCAGTAGTGGTGGAGCGGGGACCCACAATGAGCAGTTCTTC. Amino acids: CASSGGAGTHNEQFF.

The CDR3 DNA reads as TGCGCCAGGGGAACGGGACTAGCGGGAGGTTGCTCCTACAATGAGCAGTTCTTC. It translates to CARGTGLAGGCSYNEQFF. V and J are TRBV10-1 and TRBJ2-1, with 15 bases fitting TRBD2. Germline V lookup: CDR1 WNHNN, CDR2 SYGVQD (reference sequence). Trimming at V came to 9 bases and at J to 0 bases, leaving 9 bases not matched to a gene. The CDR3 length is 18 residues.

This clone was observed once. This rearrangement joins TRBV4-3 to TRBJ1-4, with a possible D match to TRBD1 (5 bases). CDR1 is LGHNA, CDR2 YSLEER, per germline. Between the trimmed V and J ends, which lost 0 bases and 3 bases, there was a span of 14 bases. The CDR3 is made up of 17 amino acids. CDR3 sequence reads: CASSQEPKLGANEKLFF. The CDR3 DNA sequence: TGCGCCAGCAGCCAAGAACCCAAGCTAGGGGCTAATGAAAAACTGTTTTTT.

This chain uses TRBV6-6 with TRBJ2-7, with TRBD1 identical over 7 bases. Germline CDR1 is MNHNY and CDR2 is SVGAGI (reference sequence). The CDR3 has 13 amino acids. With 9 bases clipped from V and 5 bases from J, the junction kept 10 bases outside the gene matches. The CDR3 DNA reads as TGTGCCAGGACCCCCCAAGGGGGCGACGAGCAGTACTTC. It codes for CARTPQGGDEQYF.

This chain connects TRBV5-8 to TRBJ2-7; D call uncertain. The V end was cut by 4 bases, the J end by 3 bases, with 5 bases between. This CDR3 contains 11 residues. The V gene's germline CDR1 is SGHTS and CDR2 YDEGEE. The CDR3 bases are TGTGCCAGCAGCGAGGTCTACGAGCAGTACTTC. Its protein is CASSEVYEQYF.

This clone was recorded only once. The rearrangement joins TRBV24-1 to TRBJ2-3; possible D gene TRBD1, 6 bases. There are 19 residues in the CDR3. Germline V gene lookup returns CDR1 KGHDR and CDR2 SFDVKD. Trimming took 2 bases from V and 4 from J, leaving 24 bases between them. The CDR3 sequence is CATSDSPPTGLLGADTQYF. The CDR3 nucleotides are TGTGCCACCAGTGATTCCCCGCCGACAGGTCTTTTAGGGGCAGATACGCAGTATTTT.

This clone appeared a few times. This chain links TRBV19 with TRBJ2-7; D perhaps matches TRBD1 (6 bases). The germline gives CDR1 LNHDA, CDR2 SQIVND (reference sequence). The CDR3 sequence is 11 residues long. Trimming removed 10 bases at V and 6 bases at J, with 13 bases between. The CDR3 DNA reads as TGTGCCACCTCTCAGGGGCCCGAGCAGTACTTC. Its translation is CATSQGPEQYF.

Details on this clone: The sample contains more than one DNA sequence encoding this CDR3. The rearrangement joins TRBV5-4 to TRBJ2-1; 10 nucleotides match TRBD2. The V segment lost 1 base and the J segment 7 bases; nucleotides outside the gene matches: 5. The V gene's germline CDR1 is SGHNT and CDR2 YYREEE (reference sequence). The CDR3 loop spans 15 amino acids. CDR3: CASSLSGRAGNEQFF. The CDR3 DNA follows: TGTGCCAGCAGCTTGAGCGGGAGGGCTGGAAATGAGCAGTTCTTC.

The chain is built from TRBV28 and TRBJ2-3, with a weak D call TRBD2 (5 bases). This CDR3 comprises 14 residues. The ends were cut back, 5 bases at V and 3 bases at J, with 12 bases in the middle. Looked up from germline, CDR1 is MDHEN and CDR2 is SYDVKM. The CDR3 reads CASSPSGMTDTQYF. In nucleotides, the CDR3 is TGTGCCAGCAGTCCTTCGGGAATGACAGATACGCAGTATTTT.

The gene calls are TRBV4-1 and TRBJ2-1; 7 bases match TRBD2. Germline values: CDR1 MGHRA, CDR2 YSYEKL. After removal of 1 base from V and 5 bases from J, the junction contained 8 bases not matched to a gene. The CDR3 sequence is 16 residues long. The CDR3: CASSQGTGTTHNEQFF. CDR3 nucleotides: TGCGCCAGCAGCCAAGGGACCGGGACTACCCACAATGAGCAGTTCTTC.

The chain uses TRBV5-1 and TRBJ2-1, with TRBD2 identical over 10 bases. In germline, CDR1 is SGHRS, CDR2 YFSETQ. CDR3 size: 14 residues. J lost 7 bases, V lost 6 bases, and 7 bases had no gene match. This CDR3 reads CASIRLAGENEQFF. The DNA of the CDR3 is TGCGCCAGCATCCGGCTAGCGGGAGAAAATGAGCAGTTCTTC.

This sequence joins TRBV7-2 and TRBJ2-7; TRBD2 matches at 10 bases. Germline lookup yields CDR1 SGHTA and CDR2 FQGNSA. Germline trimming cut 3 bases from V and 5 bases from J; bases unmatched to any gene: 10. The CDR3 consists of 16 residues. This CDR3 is CASSFPAGGLKNEQYF. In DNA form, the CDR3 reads TGTGCCAGCAGCTTCCCAGCGGGAGGGTTAAAGAACGAGCAGTACTTC.

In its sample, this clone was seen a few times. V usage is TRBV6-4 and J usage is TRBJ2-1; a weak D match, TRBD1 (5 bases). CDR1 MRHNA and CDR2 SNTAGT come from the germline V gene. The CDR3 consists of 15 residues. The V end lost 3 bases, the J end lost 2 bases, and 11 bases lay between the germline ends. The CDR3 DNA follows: TGTGCCAGCAGTGATGGGCAGGGAACCTACAATGAGCAGTTCTTC. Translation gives CASSDGQGTYNEQFF.

CDR3 residues: CASSIVGLATNNEQFF. In nucleotides, the CDR3 is TGTGCCAGTAGTATAGTGGGACTAGCTACCAACAATGAGCAGTTCTTC. This rearrangement joins TRBV19 to TRBJ2-1, with TRBD2 identical over 9 bases. This CDR3 spans 16 amino acids. Germline V CDR1 and CDR2: LNHDA, SQIVND (reference sequence). The ends lost 1 base at V and 5 bases at J; junction bases unmatched: 6.

DNA for the CDR3: TGTGCCAGCAGCCTAGCGACAGGGAATAATTCACCCCTCCACTTT. Its protein product is CASSLATGNNSPLHF. This chain links TRBV14 with TRBJ1-6; 7 bases are a match to TRBD1. CDR3 size: 15 residues. After removal of 4 bases from V and 5 bases from J, the junction contained 5 bases not matched to a gene. The V gene's germline CDR1 is SGHDN and CDR2 FVKESK.

The DNA for the CDR3 is TGTGCCAGTAGTTTATCGGGACTAGCGGGAACCGCGTACAATGAGCAGTTCTTC. It is translated as CASSLSGLAGTAYNEQFF. The V call is TRBV19, the J call TRBJ2-1, with 13 bases matching TRBD2. CDR1 and CDR2 from the germline V gene are LNHDA and SQIVND (reference sequence). This CDR3 is built from 18 residues. The trim removed 5 bases at V and 4 bases at J, leaving 11 bases unmatched.

The CDR3 sequence is CTSSQRTSGPYEQYF. The CDR3 nucleotides read TGCACCAGCAGCCAAAGGACTAGCGGACCCTACGAGCAGTACTTC. The genes are TRBV1 and TRBJ2-7; the table's D call of TRBD2 was not tested on the DNA. TRBV1 is a listed pseudogene. The CDR3 sequence is 15 residues long.